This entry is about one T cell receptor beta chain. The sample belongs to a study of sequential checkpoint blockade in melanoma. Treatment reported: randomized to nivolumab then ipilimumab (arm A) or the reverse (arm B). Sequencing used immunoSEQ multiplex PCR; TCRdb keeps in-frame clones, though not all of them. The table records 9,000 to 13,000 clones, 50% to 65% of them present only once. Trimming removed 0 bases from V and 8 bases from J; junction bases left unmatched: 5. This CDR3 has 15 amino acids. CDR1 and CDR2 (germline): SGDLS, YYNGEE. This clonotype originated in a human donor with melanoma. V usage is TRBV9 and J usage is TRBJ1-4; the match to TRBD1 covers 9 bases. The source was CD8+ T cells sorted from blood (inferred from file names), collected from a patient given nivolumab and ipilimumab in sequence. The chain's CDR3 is CASSVVSGQGEKLFF. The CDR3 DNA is TGTGCCAGCAGCGTAGTGTCCGGACAGGGGGAAAAACTGTTTTTT.